This TCR beta chain was found in a study of beta chain features in type 1 diabetes. Study-level findings and limits: Type 1 diabetes patients had TCRB CDR3s that were shorter (moderately but significantly so) in all four CD4+ subsets.

Sequenced material consisted of expressed TCRB transcripts (all of the isolated RNA was reverse transcribed). The table came from immunoSEQ multiplex PCR; TCRdb's copy has only in-frame clones and leaves some out. This table has 350,000 to 400,000 clones, roughly 12% appearing once. The CDR3 covers 15 residues. With 3 bases clipped from V and 6 bases from J, the junction kept 11 bases outside the gene matches. Germline V gene lookup returns CDR1 SGHRS and CDR2 YFSETQ. As to this clone: Its antigen is still unknown.

The sample consisted of naive CD4+ T cells from blood. This clonotype was obtained from a woman in her late teens or twenties with type 1 diabetes. The chain employs TRBV5-1 and TRBJ1-2; 7 bases agree with TRBD1. CDR3 loop: CASSSLQGTLDGYTF. The CDR3 region has the DNA TGCGCCAGCAGCTCGTTACAGGGGACCCTAGATGGCTACACCTTC.